The T cell receptor beta chain under discussion was sequenced for a study of blood T cell repertoires in COVID-19. Study context: Acute-phase and convalescent COVID-19 samples originated in the United States, Italy and Spain. T cells, B-cell-depleted T cells, or PBMCs supplied cDNA or gDNA.

Researchers sorted participants into cohorts using their self-reported clinical history. From germline, CDR1 is MDHEN and CDR2 SYDVKM. The CDR3 sequence is 15 residues long. Trimming took off 4 bases at V and 0 bases at J, with 12 bases between the two ends. Original analysis: Amplification from reference gene primers served as the basis for estimated nucleated cell counts. Profiled with immunoSEQ multiplex PCR; TCRdb holds only in-frame clones, not every one. V and J calls and clone size come straight from that table; D and trimming were deduced from the DNA. The table records 180,000 or so clones, about 82% of them present only once.

Sequencing used PBMCs or T cells enriched from blood (not recorded which). The receptor was derived from a man aged 40-49 years with acute COVID-19. This chain uses TRBV28 with TRBJ1-1; D is unclear. CDR3 in amino acids: CASSYQPGVNTEAFF. DNA of the CDR3: TGTGCCAGCAGTTACCAACCCGGGGTGAACACTGAAGCTTTCTTT.